The sample holds a few counts of the clone carrying this T cell receptor (beta chain). These data belong to a study of regulatory T cells in long-lasting Graves disease. V lost 10 bases and J 3 bases, leaving 9 bases between the germline ends. Germline V gives CDR1 SEHNR, CDR2 FQNEAQ (reference sequence). This CDR3 region has 11 residues. To make TCR beta libraries, researchers used iRepertoire HTBI primers and Arm-PCR of CDR3 regions. TCRdb called the multiplex PCR reads again in MiXCR, with one record for every CDR3 protein. The sample includes roughly 450,000 distinct CDR3 sequences, about 20% seen only once; the top ten take roughly 8%. Time point defined: persistent/refractory GD, antithyroid drugs over 5 years with positive TRAb. PBMC-extracted RNA yielded the TCR library.

Sequenced material: peripheral blood mononuclear cells (PBMCs), taken when the disease was refractory, from a patient treated with antithyroid drugs. The sequence derives from a female donor with Graves disease. This chain connects TRBV7-9 to TRBJ2-5; the D is unclear. Written as DNA, the CDR3 is TGTGCCACCCGGTTGGAAGAGACCCAGTACTTC. Protein sequence: CATRLEETQYF. The full variable domain, its missing parts supplied by reference TRBV7-9 and TRBJ2-5, is DTGVSQNPRHKITKRGQNVTFRCDPISEHNRLYWYRQTLGQGPEFLTYFQNEAQLEKSRLLSDRFSAERPKGSFSTLEIQRTEQGDSAMYLCATRLEETQYFGPGTRLLVL.